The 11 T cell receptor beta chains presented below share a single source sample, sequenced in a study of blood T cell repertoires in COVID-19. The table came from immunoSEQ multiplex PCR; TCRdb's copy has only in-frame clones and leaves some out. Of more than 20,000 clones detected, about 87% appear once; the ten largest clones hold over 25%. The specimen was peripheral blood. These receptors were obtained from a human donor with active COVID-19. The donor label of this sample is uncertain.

CDR3 in DNA: TGTGCCAGCAGTCTAGACAGCTACGAGCAGTACTTC. It codes for CASSLDSYEQYF. The chain links TRBV3-1 (or the pseudogene TRBV3-2) to TRBJ2-7, with a possible D match to TRBD1 (5 bases). The CDR3 is made up of 12 amino acids. The V and J ends lost 6 bases and 3 bases respectively, with 9 bases between them. Germline V gene lookup returns CDR1 LGHDT and CDR2 YNNKEL (reference sequence).

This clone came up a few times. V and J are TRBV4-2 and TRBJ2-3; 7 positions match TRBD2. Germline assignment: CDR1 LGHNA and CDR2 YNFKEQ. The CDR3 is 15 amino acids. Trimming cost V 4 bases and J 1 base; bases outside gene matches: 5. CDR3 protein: CASSRWGGRTDTQYF. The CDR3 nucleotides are TGTGCCAGCAGCCGTTGGGGAGGGCGCACAGATACGCAGTATTTT.

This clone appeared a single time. CDR3 loop: CASSSGLAGGQETQYF. The CDR3 nucleotides are TGTGCCAGCAGCTCGGGACTAGCGGGGGGGCAAGAGACCCAGTACTTC. The chain uses TRBV3-1 (or the pseudogene TRBV3-2) and TRBJ2-5; 16 nucleotides agree with TRBD2. J was trimmed by 2 bases and V by 5 bases; bases with no gene match: 2. There are 16 residues in the CDR3. Germline V gives CDR1 LGHDT, CDR2 YNNKEL (reference sequence).

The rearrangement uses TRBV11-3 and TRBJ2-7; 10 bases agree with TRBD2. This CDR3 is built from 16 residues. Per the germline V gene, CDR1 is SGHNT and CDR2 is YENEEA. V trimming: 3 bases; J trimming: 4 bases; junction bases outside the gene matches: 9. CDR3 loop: CASSLGKTSGRYEQYF. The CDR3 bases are TGTGCCAGCAGCTTGGGTAAGACTAGCGGGCGGTACGAGCAGTACTTC.

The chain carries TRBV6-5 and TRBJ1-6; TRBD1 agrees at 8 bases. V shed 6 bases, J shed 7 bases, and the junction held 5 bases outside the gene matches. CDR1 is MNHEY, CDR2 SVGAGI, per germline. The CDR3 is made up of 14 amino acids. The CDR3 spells CASRATGGNSPLHF. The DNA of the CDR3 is TGTGCCAGCAGGGCTACAGGGGGGAATTCACCCCTCCACTTT.

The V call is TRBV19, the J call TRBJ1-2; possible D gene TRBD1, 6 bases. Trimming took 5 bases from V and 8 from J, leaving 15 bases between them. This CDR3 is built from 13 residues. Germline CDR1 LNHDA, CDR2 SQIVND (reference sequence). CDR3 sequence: CASSLQGLGGYTF. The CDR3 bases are TGTGCCAGTAGTCTCCAGGGGCTGGGGGGCTACACCTTC.

CDR3 sequence reads: CASSLSPGGRETQYF. Here the CDR3 DNA reads TGTGCCAGCAGTTTATCGCCAGGGGGAAGAGAGACCCAGTACTTC. The chain combines TRBV27 with TRBJ2-5, with 7 positions matching TRBD1. This CDR3 has 15 amino acids. The germline CDR1 and CDR2 sequences are MNHEY and SMNVEV (reference sequence). With V trimmed by 0 bases and J by 4 bases, 5 bases remained unmatched.

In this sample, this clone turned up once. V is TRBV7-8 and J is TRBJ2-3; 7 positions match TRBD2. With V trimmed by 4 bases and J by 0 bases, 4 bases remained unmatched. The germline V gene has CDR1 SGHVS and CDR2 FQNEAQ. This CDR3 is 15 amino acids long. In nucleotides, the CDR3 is TGTGCCAGCAGCTCCGGGACTACCAGCACAGATACGCAGTATTTT. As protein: CASSSGTTSTDTQYF.

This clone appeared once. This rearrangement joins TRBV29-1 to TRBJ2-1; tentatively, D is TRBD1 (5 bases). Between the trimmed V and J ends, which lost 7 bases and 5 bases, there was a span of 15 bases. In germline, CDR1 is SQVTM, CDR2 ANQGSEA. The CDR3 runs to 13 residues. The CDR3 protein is CSGHSVTDNEQFF. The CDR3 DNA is TGCAGCGGACATTCCGTGACAGACAATGAGCAGTTCTTC.

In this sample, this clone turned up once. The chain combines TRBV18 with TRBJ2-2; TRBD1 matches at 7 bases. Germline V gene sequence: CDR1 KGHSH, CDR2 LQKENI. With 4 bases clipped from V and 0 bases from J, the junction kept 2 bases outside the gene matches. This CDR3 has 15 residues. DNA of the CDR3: TGTGCCAGCTCACATGGGACAGCGAACACCGGGGAGCTGTTTTTT. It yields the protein CASSHGTANTGELFF.

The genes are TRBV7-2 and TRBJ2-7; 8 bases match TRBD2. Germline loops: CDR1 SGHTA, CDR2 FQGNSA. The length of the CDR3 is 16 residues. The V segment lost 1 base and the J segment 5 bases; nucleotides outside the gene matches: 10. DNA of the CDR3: TGTGCCAGCAGCTTAGTGGGTAGCGGGACGGGTAACGAGCAGTACTTC. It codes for CASSLVGSGTGNEQYF.